Below, 3 T cell receptor beta chains from the same sample are listed, as sequenced in a study of blood T cell repertoires in COVID-19. The protocol was immunoSEQ multiplex PCR, while the TCRdb copy is restricted to in-frame clones and leaves out a portion. The repertoire has around 300,000 clones, about 85% of them found once; the top ten carry around 2.5%. Sequencing was done on a sample of PBMCs or T cells enriched from blood (not recorded which). The receptors shown here come from a woman in her forties or fifties who had recovered from COVID-19.

V and J are TRBV4-2 and TRBJ2-1, with 10 bases aligning to TRBD2. The V and J ends lost 4 bases and 3 bases, in that order; junction bases with no gene match: 3. The CDR3 loop spans 15 amino acids. The germline CDR1 and CDR2 sequences are LGHNA and YNFKEQ. CDR3 loop: CASSRTSGDYNEQFF. The DNA for the CDR3 is TGTGCCAGCAGCCGAACTAGCGGGGACTACAATGAGCAGTTCTTC.

J is TRBJ2-1 and V is TRBV11-3, with D possibly TRBD2 on 7 matching bases. The CDR3 runs 15 residues. Trimming left V 5 bases short and J 5 bases short, with 16 bases between. Germline V gene data show CDR1 as SGHNT and CDR2 as YENEEA. The CDR3: CASSLGASGNNEQFF. CDR3 DNA: TGTGCCAGCAGCCTGGGGGCTAGCGGAAACAATGAGCAGTTCTTC.

Written as DNA, the CDR3 is TGTGCCACCAGTGTAAGGAGGGCGAGTAACAATGAGCAGTTCTTC. It is translated as CATSVRRASNNEQFF. The rearrangement links TRBV24-1 to TRBJ2-1; tentative D call: TRBD2 (6 bases). The CDR3 runs 15 residues. CDR1 is KGHDR, CDR2 SFDVKD, per germline. V lost 5 bases and J lost 5, with 15 bases in between.